This note documents a single T cell receptor (beta chain) sequence. These data come from a study of monozygotic twins with inflammatory bowel disease. TCRdb reanalyzed the 5' RACE reads and collapses them to one entry per CDR3 protein, without DNA. Here the sample table reports approximately 400,000 distinct CDR3 sequences. CDR1 and CDR2 from the germline V gene are LNHNV and YYDKDF (reference sequence). This CDR3 spans 15 amino acids. This TCR derives from a human donor with ulcerative colitis or Crohn's disease, or a healthy co-twin of an affected twin (not recorded which). The sequenced sample was blood. The chain combines TRBV15 with TRBJ1-6; TCRdb's D gene call, TRBD1, goes unchecked for lack of DNA. The CDR3 is CATSRDHGPGLALHF.